A single sample gave rise to the 23 T cell receptor beta chains below, sequenced in a study of CD8+ T cells in alopecia areata. Treatment specified: oral pan-JAK inhibitor, 5-10 mg twice daily. As part of sample collection, lesional scalp punch biopsies and peripheral blood were taken from alopecia areata patients. In each case, RNA was isolated and then reverse transcribed into cDNA as the sequencing template. Some clones are missing from TCRdb's copy, which holds only in-frame ones; the method was immunoSEQ multiplex PCR. The table lists under 25,000 clones, about 60% of them singletons. Material: skin, obtained at week 4, from a patient treated with tofacitinib. The receptors derive from a human donor with alopecia areata.

Notes on this clone: The junction departs from germline at one end; a sequencing error may be responsible. The rearrangement joins TRBV7-7 to TRBJ2-7, with 9 bases that match TRBD1. In germline, CDR1 is SSHAT, CDR2 FNYEAQ (reference sequence). The CDR3 covers 14 residues. The CDR3 sequence: CASSLVQGAYEQYF. DNA of the CDR3: TGTGCTAGCAGCTTAGTACAGGGGGCTTACGAGCAGTACTTC.

The genes are TRBV19 and TRBJ1-1; the match to TRBD1 covers 7 bases. CDR3 length: 14 amino acids. V trimming: 6 bases; J trimming: 5 bases; junction bases outside the gene matches: 9. Germline values: CDR1 LNHDA, CDR2 SQIVND (reference sequence). The CDR3 DNA reads as TGTGCCAGTAGCCCCGACAGGGTTCGAACTGAAGCTTTCTTT. Translating gives CASSPDRVRTEAFF.

The chain couples TRBV7-2 to TRBJ1-3, with D hard to call. V dropped 1 base and J dropped 0 bases, with 4 bases sitting between them. CDR3 size: 14 residues. CDR1 SGHTA and CDR2 FQGNSA come from the germline V gene. DNA for the CDR3: TGTGCCAGCAGCTTAGATAGCTCTGGAAACACCATATATTTT. This codes for CASSLDSSGNTIYF.

This clone appeared once. V and J are TRBV7-9 and TRBJ2-1, with D possibly TRBD2 on 5 matching bases. The CDR3 covers 15 residues. V was pared by 4 bases and J by 1 base, with 11 bases between. Germline-derived CDR1 and CDR2 are SEHNR and FQNEAQ (reference sequence). This CDR3 reads CASSSRGTSYNEQFF. DNA of the CDR3: TGTGCCAGCAGCTCCCGGGGTACGTCCTACAATGAGCAGTTCTTC.

The chain carries TRBV27 and TRBJ1-6, with 7 nucleotides matching TRBD1. CDR1 is MNHEY and CDR2 is SMNVEV in the germline V gene (reference sequence). CDR3 length: 15 residues. V was pared by 3 bases and J by 4 bases, with 3 bases of the junction left unmatched. CDR3 residues: CASSFGDRYNSPLHF. CDR3 in DNA: TGTGCCAGCAGTTTTGGGGACAGATATAATTCACCCCTCCACTTT.

The rearrangement joins TRBV27 to TRBJ1-2; tentative D call: TRBD1 (5 bases). This CDR3 contains 14 residues. Germline V gene data show CDR1 as MNHEY and CDR2 as SMNVEV (reference sequence). The V end was cut by 6 bases, the J end by 2 bases, with 13 bases between. CDR3 coding DNA: TGTGCCAGCAGGATGACAGTTGTAAACTATGGCTACACCTTC. It translates to CASRMTVVNYGYTF.

This chain joins TRBV5-4 and TRBJ1-1; no firm D call. Germline lookup yields CDR1 SGHNT and CDR2 YYREEE (reference sequence). V lost 4 bases and J lost 1, with 11 bases in between. The CDR3 is made up of 14 amino acids. CDR3 amino acids: CASSPRTGNTEAFF. In DNA, the CDR3 is TGTGCCAGCAGCCCTCGGACGGGGAACACTGAAGCTTTCTTT. The full variable domain, its missing parts supplied by reference TRBV5-4 and TRBJ1-1, is ETGVTQSPTHLIKTRGQQVTLRCSSQSGHNTVSWYQQALGQGPQFIFQYYREEENGRGNFPPRFSGLQFPNYSSELNVNALELDDSALYLCASSPRTGNTEAFFGQGTRLTVV.

The chain is built from TRBV15 and TRBJ1-6, with D possibly being TRBD1 (5 bases). Germline CDR1 is LNHNV and CDR2 is YYDKDF (reference sequence). CDR3 length: 13 residues. Trimming took 0 bases from V and 8 from J, leaving 5 bases between them. CDR3: CATSREGDSPLHF. CDR3 DNA: TGTGCCACCAGCAGAGAGGGGGATTCACCCCTCCACTTT.

This clone was seen only once. The chain employs TRBV7-9 and TRBJ1-1; D gene ambiguous. CDR1 and CDR2 (germline): SEHNR, FQNEAQ (reference sequence). V lost 7 bases and J lost 0, with 6 bases in between. CDR3 length: 12 residues. CDR3 nucleotides: TGTGCCAGCATGCGGGTGAACACTGAAGCTTTCTTT. This encodes CASMRVNTEAFF.

The chain joins TRBV6-5 to TRBJ2-4; TRBD1 is a possible D gene (5 bases). Trimming pared 5 bases from V and 3 bases from J, leaving 11 bases between. Germline lookup yields CDR1 MNHEY and CDR2 SVGAGI. CDR3 size: 14 residues. DNA of the CDR3: TGTGCCAGCAGTGTACCCGGACACAAAAACATTCAGTACTTC. Protein: CASSVPGHKNIQYF.

This clone was found a few times. The V call is TRBV30, the J call TRBJ2-7; 9 nucleotides match TRBD1. The germline V gene has CDR1 GTSNPN and CDR2 SVGIG (reference sequence). The length of the CDR3 is 13 residues. The V gene end was trimmed by 5 bases and the J gene end by 2 bases; junction bases not matched to a gene: 4. The CDR3: CAWAGDRAYEQYF. CDR3 DNA: TGTGCCTGGGCGGGGGACAGGGCCTACGAGCAGTACTTC.

This chain links TRBV30 with TRBJ1-6; the D gene is possibly TRBD1 (5 bases). Trimming removed 0 bases from V and 9 bases from J, with 12 bases in between. Looked up from germline, CDR1 is GTSNPN and CDR2 is SVGIG (reference sequence). The CDR3 covers 14 residues. The CDR3 DNA sequence: TGTGCCTGGAGTGTGGGGCAGGGAGGTTCACCCCTCCACTTT. Residues: CAWSVGQGGSPLHF.

The chain joins TRBV7-8 to TRBJ2-6; D possibly matches TRBD1 or TRBD2 (5 bases each). Trimming shortened V by 3 bases and J by 1 base, and 10 bases separated the two germline ends. This CDR3 comprises 16 residues. CDR1 is SGHVS, CDR2 FQNEAQ, per germline. The DNA of the CDR3 is TGTGCCAGCAGCTTCCCCGAGGGGTCTGGGGCCAACGTCCTGACTTTC. It encodes CASSFPEGSGANVLTF.

The genes are TRBV2 and TRBJ1-2; D is perhaps TRBD1 (5 bases). This CDR3 is built from 15 residues. Germline lookup yields CDR1 SNHLY and CDR2 FYNNEI. V lost 0 bases to trimming and J lost 8 bases, with 16 bases between them. The CDR3 DNA is TGTGCCAGCAGTGAAGCCGCCCTGGGACTCCAGGGCTACACCTTC. Translating gives CASSEAALGLQGYTF.

This rearrangement joins TRBV6-1 to TRBJ2-7; D possibly corresponds to TRBD2 (5 bases). The CDR3 spans 15 residues. V was pared by 7 bases and J by 1 base, with 17 bases between. Germline loops: CDR1 MNHNS, CDR2 SASEGT. CDR3 bases: TGTGCCAGCATAAAGGCCGGACTTATGTCCTACGAGCAGTACTTC. This gives the protein CASIKAGLMSYEQYF.

This chain links TRBV7-9 with TRBJ1-2; D gene unclear. V was cut by 5 bases and J by 6 bases, with 13 bases left in between. CDR3 length: 13 residues. Germline V gene data show CDR1 as SEHNR and CDR2 as FQNEAQ (reference sequence). CDR3 protein: CASSPVRGHGYTF. CDR3 sequence (DNA): TGTGCCAGCAGCCCAGTGCGAGGGCATGGCTACACCTTC.

This clone was counted only a few times. V gene TRBV7-9 combines with J gene TRBJ1-4, with 10 bases lining up with TRBD1. V lost 0 bases and J lost 7; bases outside the gene matches: 2. CDR3 length equals 15 residues. Germline V gives CDR1 SEHNR, CDR2 FQNEAQ (reference sequence). The CDR3 protein is CASSLAGTGAEKLFF. The CDR3 DNA is TGTGCCAGCAGCTTAGCCGGGACAGGGGCTGAAAAACTGTTTTTT. The whole variable domain, filled in from reference TRBV7-9 and TRBJ1-4, reads DTGVSQNPRHKITKRGQNVTFRCDPISEHNRLYWYRQTLGQGPEFLTYFQNEAQLEKSRLLSDRFSAERPKGSFSTLEIQRTEQGDSAMYLCASSLAGTGAEKLFFGSGTQLSVL.

This clone was counted between two and nine times. The germline gene is not matched at one end of the junction; a read error may be the cause. J is TRBJ1-1 and V is TRBV4-1; 7 bases match TRBD1. Looked up from germline, CDR1 is MGHRA and CDR2 is YSYEKL. The CDR3 is 14 residues long. The CDR3 bases are TGCGCCAGCAGCCACCCTTCCGGGACAGCGAATTTGGAGTTT. It is translated as CASSHPSGTANLEF.

The chain employs TRBV28 and TRBJ2-2, with 9 bases fitting TRBD2. J gave up 0 bases and V 3 bases, and 8 bases lay outside the gene matches. This CDR3 has 18 amino acids. Per germline, CDR1 MDHEN and CDR2 SYDVKM. This CDR3 is CASSLPLAGLANTGELFF. CDR3 in DNA: TGTGCCAGCAGTTTGCCGCTAGCGGGGCTCGCGAACACCGGGGAGCTGTTTTTT.

The genes are TRBV30 and TRBJ2-7, with 10 bases matching TRBD1. CDR1 and CDR2 from the germline V gene are GTSNPN and SVGIG (reference sequence). The V gene end was trimmed by 5 bases and the J gene end by 9 bases; junction bases not matched to a gene: 10. The CDR3 has 13 amino acids. This chain's CDR3 is CAWGQGGYEAQYF. CDR3 nucleotides: TGTGCCTGGGGACAGGGGGGTTACGAGGCGCAGTACTTC.

Only a few counts were recorded for this clone. The V call is TRBV7-9, the J call TRBJ2-3; no reliable D call. This CDR3 region has 18 residues. Germline V CDR1 and CDR2: SEHNR, FQNEAQ (reference sequence). Trimming pared 0 bases from V and 2 bases from J, leaving 18 bases between. CDR3 sequence (DNA): TGTGCCAGCAGCTTAGCCGGTCCCCTGGACGGCCCCACAGATACGCAGTATTTT. Translated: CASSLAGPLDGPTDTQYF.

This chain links TRBV7-2 with TRBJ2-3, with D unresolved. The V gene's germline CDR1 is SGHTA and CDR2 FQGNSA. Trimming left V 5 bases short and J 1 base short, with 7 bases between. The CDR3 has 13 amino acids. The CDR3 here is CASSLQGTDTQYF. The CDR3 coding sequence is TGTGCCAGCAGCCTCCAGGGCACAGATACGCAGTATTTT.

The chain joins TRBV19 to TRBJ2-7; D might be TRBD1 or TRBD2, each matching 6 bases. Trimming took 2 bases from V and 3 from J, leaving 14 bases between them. This CDR3 contains 15 residues. Per the germline V gene, CDR1 is LNHDA and CDR2 is SQIVND (reference sequence). CDR3 amino acids: CASSITGASGYEQYF. Written as DNA, the CDR3 is TGTGCCAGTAGTATAACGGGGGCGTCGGGCTACGAGCAGTACTTC.